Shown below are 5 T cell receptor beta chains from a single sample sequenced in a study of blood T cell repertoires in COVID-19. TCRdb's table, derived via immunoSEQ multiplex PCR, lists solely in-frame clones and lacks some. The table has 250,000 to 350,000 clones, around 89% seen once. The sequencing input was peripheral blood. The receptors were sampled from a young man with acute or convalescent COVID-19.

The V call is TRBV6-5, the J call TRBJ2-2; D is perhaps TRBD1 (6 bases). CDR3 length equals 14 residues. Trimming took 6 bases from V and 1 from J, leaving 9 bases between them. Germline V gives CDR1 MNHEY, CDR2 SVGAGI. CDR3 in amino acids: CASRGQRNTGELFF. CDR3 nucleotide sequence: TGTGCCAGCAGAGGACAGAGGAACACCGGGGAGCTGTTTTTT.

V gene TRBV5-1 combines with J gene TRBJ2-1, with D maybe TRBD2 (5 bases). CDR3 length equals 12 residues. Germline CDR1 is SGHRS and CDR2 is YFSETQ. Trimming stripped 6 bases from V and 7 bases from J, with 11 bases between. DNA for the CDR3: TGCGCCAGCAAGCGGCGGGTAAATGAGCAGTTCTTC. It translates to CASKRRVNEQFF.

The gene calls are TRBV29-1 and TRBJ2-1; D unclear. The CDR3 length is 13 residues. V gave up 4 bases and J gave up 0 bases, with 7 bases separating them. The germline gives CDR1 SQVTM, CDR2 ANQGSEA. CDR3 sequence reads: CSVGAFSYNEQFF. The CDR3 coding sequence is TGCAGCGTTGGCGCGTTCTCCTACAATGAGCAGTTCTTC.

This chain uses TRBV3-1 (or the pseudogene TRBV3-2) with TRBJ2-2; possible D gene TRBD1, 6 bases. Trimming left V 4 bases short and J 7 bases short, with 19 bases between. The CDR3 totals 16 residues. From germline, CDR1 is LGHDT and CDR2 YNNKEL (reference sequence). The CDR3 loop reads CASSPRDTLDFGELFF. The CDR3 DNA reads TGTGCCAGCAGCCCCCGGGACACCCTCGATTTCGGGGAGCTGTTTTTT.

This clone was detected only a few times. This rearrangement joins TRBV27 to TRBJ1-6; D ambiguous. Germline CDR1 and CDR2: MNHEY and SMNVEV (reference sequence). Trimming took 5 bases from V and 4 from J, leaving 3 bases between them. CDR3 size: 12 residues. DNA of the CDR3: TGTGCCAGCAGTCGTTATAATTCACCCCTCCACTTT. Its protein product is CASSRYNSPLHF.